Reported below is one T cell receptor (beta chain). These data come from a study of blood T cell repertoires in COVID-19. Germline CDR1 reads MNHNY; CDR2 reads SVGAGI (reference sequence). The CDR3 loop spans 16 amino acids. V shed 5 bases and J shed 4 bases, with 20 bases lying between them. Assay: immunoSEQ multiplex PCR; the TCRdb copy retains only in-frame clones and omits some. The sample carries roughly 60,000 clones, about four fifths recorded once. V gene TRBV6-6 combines with J gene TRBJ2-5; possible D gene TRBD2, 6 bases. This receptor was obtained from a human donor in a cohort sampled during active COVID-19. Sequencing used peripheral blood. In DNA, the CDR3 is TGTGCCAGCAGTAAAACCGGGACTCCACGTCGAGAGACCCAGTACTTC. It is translated as CASSKTGTPRRETQYF.